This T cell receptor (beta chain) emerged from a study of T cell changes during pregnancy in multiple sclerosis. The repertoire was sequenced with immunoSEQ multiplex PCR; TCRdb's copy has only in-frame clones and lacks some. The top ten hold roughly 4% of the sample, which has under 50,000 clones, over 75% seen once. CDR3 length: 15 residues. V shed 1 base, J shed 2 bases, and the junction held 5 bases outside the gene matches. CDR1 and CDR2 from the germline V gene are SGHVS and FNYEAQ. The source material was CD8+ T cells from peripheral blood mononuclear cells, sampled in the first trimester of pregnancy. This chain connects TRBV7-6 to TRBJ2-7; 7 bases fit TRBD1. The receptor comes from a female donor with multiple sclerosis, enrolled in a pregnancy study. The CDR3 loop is CASSLDRGLPYEQYF. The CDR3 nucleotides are TGTGCCAGCAGCTTAGACAGGGGTCTTCCCTACGAGCAGTACTTC.